One sample yielded the 15 T cell receptor beta chains listed below, sequenced in a study of cytotoxic CD8 clonotypes in ibrutinib-treated CLL. TCRdb's copy holds only in-frame clones and misses some; the assay was immunoSEQ multiplex PCR. The sample lists hundreds of thousands of clones; around 70% were seen once. The sequencing here drew on PBMCs, taken after 12 months of ibrutinib treatment. The receptors stem from a human donor with chronic lymphocytic leukemia.

The chain uses TRBV7-2 and TRBJ2-1; tentatively, D is TRBD1 or TRBD2 (5 bases each). The V gene's germline CDR1 is SGHTA and CDR2 FQGNSA. The V end was cut by 8 bases, the J end by 8 bases, with 13 bases between. The CDR3 has 12 residues. CDR3 loop: CASRWDAYEQFF. CDR3 DNA: TGTGCCAGCCGATGGGACGCTTATGAGCAGTTCTTC.

The table lists this clone with a few counts. The CDR3 DNA is TGTGCCAGCAGTCCTACGGACAGGGATGGCTACACCTTC. The encoded protein is CASSPTDRDGYTF. The chain uses TRBV28 and TRBJ1-2; 8 nucleotides align to TRBD1. The CDR3 length is 13 residues. Trimming removed 5 bases from V and 6 bases from J; junction bases left unmatched: 5. The germline CDR1 and CDR2 sequences are MDHEN and SYDVKM.

In its sample, this clone was seen a few times. The CDR3 region has the DNA TGCGCCAGCAGGGCGGGAGACTATAATTCACCCCTCCACTTT. This sequence encodes CASRAGDYNSPLHF. The rearrangement links TRBV10-2 to TRBJ1-6; no firm D call. The V and J ends lost 6 bases and 3 bases respectively, with 9 bases between them. The CDR3 is 14 amino acids. Germline V gene sequence: CDR1 WSHSY, CDR2 SAAADI.

In its sample, this clone was seen a few times. This chain uses TRBV15 with TRBJ1-4; D perhaps matches TRBD1 (5 bases). The germline gives CDR1 LNHNV, CDR2 YYDKDF (reference sequence). The V end was cut by 0 bases, the J end by 8 bases, with 13 bases between. The CDR3 has 15 amino acids. The CDR3 region is CATSRDQGEQEKLFF. In nucleotides, the CDR3 is TGTGCCACCAGCAGAGATCAGGGTGAGCAGGAAAAACTGTTTTTT.

V gene TRBV30 combines with J gene TRBJ2-7; 9 positions match TRBD1. V was pared by 5 bases and J by 0 bases, with 8 bases of the junction left unmatched. Germline loops: CDR1 GTSNPN, CDR2 SVGIG (reference sequence). The CDR3 loop spans 15 amino acids. CDR3 nucleotides: TGTGCCTGGGGGGACAGGGCGTCGGGCTCCTACGAGCAGTACTTC. Its translation: CAWGDRASGSYEQYF. Looking up the rest from reference TRBV30 and TRBJ2-7 gives the full variable domain: SQTIHQWPATLVQPVGSPLSLECTVEGTSNPNLYWYRQAAGRGLQLLFYSVGIGQISSEVPQNLSASRPQDRQFILSSKKLLLSDSGFYLCAWGDRASGSYEQYFGPGTRLTVT.

J is TRBJ2-2 and V is TRBV19, with unresolved D. The V gene lost 8 bases and the J gene lost 8 bases, with 15 bases spanning the gap. The CDR3 is made up of 13 amino acids. Looked up from germline, CDR1 is LNHDA and CDR2 is SQIVND (reference sequence). CDR3 loop: CASARTASGELFF. The CDR3 nucleotides are TGTGCCAGTGCTCGGACCGCCTCGGGGGAGCTGTTTTTT.

This chain uses TRBV30 with TRBJ1-2; unclear D gene. This CDR3 region has 12 residues. V lost 0 bases, J lost 5 bases, and 7 bases lay in between. The germline V gene has CDR1 GTSNPN and CDR2 SVGIG (reference sequence). The CDR3 bases are TGTGCCTGGAGTGTACTTAGGTATGGCTACACCTTC. Translation gives CAWSVLRYGYTF.

The CDR3 sequence: CASRASIGYGYTF. The CDR3 DNA reads TGTGCCAGCAGAGCCTCCATCGGCTATGGCTACACCTTC. This chain uses TRBV2 with TRBJ1-2; D gene ambiguous. V lost 6 bases and J 4 bases, leaving 12 bases between the germline ends. This CDR3 is built from 13 residues. Germline CDR1 reads SNHLY; CDR2 reads FYNNEI.

This clone was found a few times. The V gene is TRBV5-1, the J gene TRBJ1-1, with D tentatively TRBD1 (5 bases). Germline values: CDR1 SGHRS, CDR2 YFSETQ. Between the trimmed V and J ends, which lost 5 bases and 1 base, there was a span of 12 bases. The CDR3 is made up of 14 amino acids. Written as DNA, the CDR3 is TGCGCCAGCAGTATAGGGGAGCAGAACACTGAAGCTTTCTTT. Its protein product is CASSIGEQNTEAFF.

This clone appeared a few times. This chain links TRBV6-6 with TRBJ2-1; D possibly corresponds to TRBD1 (7 bases). The CDR3 is 14 residues long. V was clipped by 4 bases and J by 7 bases, with 14 bases between them. Germline CDR1 reads MNHNY; CDR2 reads SVGAGI (reference sequence). The CDR3, as DNA: TGTGCCAGCAGTTTGGAGGGGGCCTGGAATGAGCAGTTCTTC. Protein sequence: CASSLEGAWNEQFF.

V gene TRBV18 combines with J gene TRBJ1-5; 9 positions agree with TRBD1. Germline assignment: CDR1 KGHSH and CDR2 LQKENI. The CDR3 sequence is 13 residues long. Trimming cost V 6 bases and J 5 bases; bases outside gene matches: 2. The CDR3 nucleotides read TGTGCCAGCTCGCGGACAGGGGATCAGCCCCAGCATTTT. This sequence encodes CASSRTGDQPQHF.

V usage is TRBV19 and J usage is TRBJ2-6; TRBD1 or TRBD2 may be the D gene (5 bases each). Germline values: CDR1 LNHDA, CDR2 SQIVND (reference sequence). There are 18 residues in the CDR3. Trimming took 5 bases from V and 0 from J, leaving 17 bases between them. The CDR3 spells CASSGRGTANSGANVLTF. Written as DNA, the CDR3 is TGTGCCAGTAGTGGAAGAGGGACCGCTAACTCTGGGGCCAACGTCCTGACTTTC.

The V and J genes are TRBV30 and TRBJ1-1; 7 bases align to TRBD1. The CDR3 has 13 amino acids. Germline V gene lookup returns CDR1 GTSNPN and CDR2 SVGIG (reference sequence). J gave up 5 bases and V 3 bases, and 6 bases lay outside the gene matches. CDR3: CAWRGGIGTEAFF. CDR3 nucleotide sequence: TGTGCCTGGAGAGGGGGCATCGGAACTGAAGCTTTCTTT.

This clone occurred a few times. The chain joins TRBV7-3 to TRBJ1-2, with D possibly matching TRBD1 (5 bases). CDR3 length: 13 residues. CDR1 and CDR2 from the germline V gene are SGHTA and FQGTGA. Trimming removed 6 bases from V and 0 bases from J, with 8 bases in between. CDR3 loop: CASRRDANYGYTF. DNA for the CDR3: TGTGCCAGCAGAAGGGACGCTAACTATGGCTACACCTTC. The whole variable domain, remainder taken from reference TRBV7-3 and TRBJ1-2, is GAGVSQTPSNKVTEKGKYVELRCDPISGHTALYWYRQSLGQGPEFLIYFQGTGAADDSGLPNDRFFAVRPEGSVSTLKIQRTERGDSAVYLCASRRDANYGYTFGSGTRLTVV.

In this sample, this clone turned up once. The V and J genes are TRBV5-4 and TRBJ2-5; 11 bases are shared with TRBD1. V shed 0 bases, J shed 5 bases, and the junction held 3 bases outside the gene matches. The CDR3 is made up of 15 amino acids. The germline CDR1 and CDR2 sequences are SGHNT and YYREEE (reference sequence). The CDR3 spells CASSLADRGRETQYF. In DNA, the CDR3 is TGTGCCAGCAGCTTGGCGGACAGGGGGCGTGAGACCCAGTACTTC.